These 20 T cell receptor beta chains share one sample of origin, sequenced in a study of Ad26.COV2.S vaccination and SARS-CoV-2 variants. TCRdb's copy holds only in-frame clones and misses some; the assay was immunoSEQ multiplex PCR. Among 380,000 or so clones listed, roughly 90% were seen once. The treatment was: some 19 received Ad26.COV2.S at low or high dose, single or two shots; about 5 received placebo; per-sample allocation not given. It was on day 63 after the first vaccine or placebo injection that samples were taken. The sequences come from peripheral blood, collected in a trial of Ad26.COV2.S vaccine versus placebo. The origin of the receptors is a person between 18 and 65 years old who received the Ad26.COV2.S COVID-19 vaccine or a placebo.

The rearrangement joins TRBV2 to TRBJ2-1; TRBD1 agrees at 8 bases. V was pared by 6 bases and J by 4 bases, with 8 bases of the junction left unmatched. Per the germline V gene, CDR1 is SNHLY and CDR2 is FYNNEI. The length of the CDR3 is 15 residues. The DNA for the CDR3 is TGTGCCAGCAGGAGGACAGGGCCTTTTTACAATGAGCAGTTCTTC. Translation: CASRRTGPFYNEQFF.

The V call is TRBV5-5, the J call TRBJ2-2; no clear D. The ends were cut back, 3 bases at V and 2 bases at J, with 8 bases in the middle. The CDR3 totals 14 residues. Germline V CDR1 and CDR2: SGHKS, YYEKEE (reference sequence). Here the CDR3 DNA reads TGTGCCAGCAGCTCGGCGGAAAACACCGGGGAGCTGTTTTTT. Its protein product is CASSSAENTGELFF. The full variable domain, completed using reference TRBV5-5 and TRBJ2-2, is DAGVTQSPTHLIKTRGQQVTLRCSPISGHKSVSWYQQVLGQGPQFIFQYYEKEERGRGNFPDRFSARQFPNYSSELNVNALLLGDSALYLCASSSAENTGELFFGEGSRLTVL.

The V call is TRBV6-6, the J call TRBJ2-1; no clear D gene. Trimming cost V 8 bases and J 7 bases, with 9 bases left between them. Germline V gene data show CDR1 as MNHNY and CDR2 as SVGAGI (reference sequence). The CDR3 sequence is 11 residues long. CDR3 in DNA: TGTGCCAGCGTTTCTGTGAATGAGCAGTTCTTC. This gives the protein CASVSVNEQFF.

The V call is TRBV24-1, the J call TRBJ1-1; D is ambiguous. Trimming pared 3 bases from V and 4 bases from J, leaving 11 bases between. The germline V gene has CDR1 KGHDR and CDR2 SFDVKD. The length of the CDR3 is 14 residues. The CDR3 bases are TGTGCCACCAGTGATCGTCAGAGCCCCACTGAAGCTTTCTTT. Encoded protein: CATSDRQSPTEAFF.

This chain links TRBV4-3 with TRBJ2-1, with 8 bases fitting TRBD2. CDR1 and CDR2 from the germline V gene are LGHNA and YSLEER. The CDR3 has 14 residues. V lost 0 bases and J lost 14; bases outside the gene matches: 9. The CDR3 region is CASSQDRLAGLEFF. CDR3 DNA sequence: TGCGCCAGCAGCCAAGATCGATTAGCGGGATTGGAGTTCTTC.

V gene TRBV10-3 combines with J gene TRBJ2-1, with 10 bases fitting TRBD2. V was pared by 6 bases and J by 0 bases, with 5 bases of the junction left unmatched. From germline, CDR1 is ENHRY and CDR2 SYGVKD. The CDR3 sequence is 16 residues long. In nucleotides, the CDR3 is TGTGCCATCAGCCGATCTAGCGGGAGCTCCTACAATGAGCAGTTCTTC. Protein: CAISRSSGSSYNEQFF.

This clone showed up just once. CDR3 nucleotides: TGTGCCAGCAGCCAAGGTTTGAGACAGGGATGGGATCAGCCCCAGCATTTT. Its translation is CASSQGLRQGWDQPQHF. The chain recombines TRBV14 with TRBJ1-5; 7 bases align to TRBD1. V lost 1 base, J lost 5 bases, and 11 bases stayed unmatched. Germline V CDR1 and CDR2: SGHDN, FVKESK. The CDR3 is 17 amino acids. The entire variable domain, with the rest obtained from reference TRBV14 and TRBJ1-5, is as follows: EAGVTQFPSHSVIEKGQTVTLRCDPISGHDNLYWYRRVMGKEIKFLLHFVKESKQDESGMPNNRFLAERTGGTYSTLKVQPAELEDSGVYFCASSQGLRQGWDQPQHFGDGTRLSIL.

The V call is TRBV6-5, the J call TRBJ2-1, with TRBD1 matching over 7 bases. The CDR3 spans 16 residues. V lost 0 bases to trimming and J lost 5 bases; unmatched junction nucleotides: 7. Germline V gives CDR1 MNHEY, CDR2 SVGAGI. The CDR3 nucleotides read TGTGCCAGCAGTTACTCTAAACAGGGGACGAACAATGAGCAGTTCTTC. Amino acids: CASSYSKQGTNNEQFF.

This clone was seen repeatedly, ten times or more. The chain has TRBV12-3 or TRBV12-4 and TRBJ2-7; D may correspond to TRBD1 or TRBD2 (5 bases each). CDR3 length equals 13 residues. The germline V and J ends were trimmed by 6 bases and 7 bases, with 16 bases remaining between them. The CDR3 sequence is CASSLWGSGEQYF. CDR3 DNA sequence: TGTGCCAGCAGCCTCTGGGGGAGCGGTGAGCAGTACTTC.

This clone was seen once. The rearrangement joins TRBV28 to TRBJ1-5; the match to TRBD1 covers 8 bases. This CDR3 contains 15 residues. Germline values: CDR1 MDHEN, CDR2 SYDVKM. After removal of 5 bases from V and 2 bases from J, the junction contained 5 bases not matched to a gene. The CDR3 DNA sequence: TGTGCCAGCAGTACGACAGGGGAGGGCAATCAGCCCCAGCATTTT. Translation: CASSTTGEGNQPQHF.

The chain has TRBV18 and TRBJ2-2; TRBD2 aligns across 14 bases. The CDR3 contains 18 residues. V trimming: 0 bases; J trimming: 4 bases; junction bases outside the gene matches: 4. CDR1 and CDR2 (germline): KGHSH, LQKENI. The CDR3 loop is CASSPPGTSGSGTGELFF. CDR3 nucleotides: TGTGCCAGCTCACCACCGGGGACTAGCGGGAGTGGCACCGGGGAGCTGTTTTTT.

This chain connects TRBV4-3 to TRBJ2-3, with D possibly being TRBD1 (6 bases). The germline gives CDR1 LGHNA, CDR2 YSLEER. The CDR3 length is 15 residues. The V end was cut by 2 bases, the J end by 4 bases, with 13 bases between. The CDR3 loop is CASSQQGMVADTQYF. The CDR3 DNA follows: TGCGCCAGCAGCCAACAGGGGATGGTGGCAGATACGCAGTATTTT.

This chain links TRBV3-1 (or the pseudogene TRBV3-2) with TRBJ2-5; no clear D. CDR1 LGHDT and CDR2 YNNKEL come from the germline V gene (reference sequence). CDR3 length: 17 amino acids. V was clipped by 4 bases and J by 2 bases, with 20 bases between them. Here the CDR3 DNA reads TGTGCCAGCAGCCCCCAGATGGGATCGTTGGGGCAAGAGACCCAGTACTTC. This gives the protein CASSPQMGSLGQETQYF.

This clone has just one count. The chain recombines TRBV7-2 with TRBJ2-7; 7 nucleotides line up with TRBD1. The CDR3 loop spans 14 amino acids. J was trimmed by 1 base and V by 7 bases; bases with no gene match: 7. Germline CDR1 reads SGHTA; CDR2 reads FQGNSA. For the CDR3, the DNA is TGTGCCAGCACAAACCGGGACAGTTCCTACGAGCAGTACTTC. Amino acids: CASTNRDSSYEQYF.

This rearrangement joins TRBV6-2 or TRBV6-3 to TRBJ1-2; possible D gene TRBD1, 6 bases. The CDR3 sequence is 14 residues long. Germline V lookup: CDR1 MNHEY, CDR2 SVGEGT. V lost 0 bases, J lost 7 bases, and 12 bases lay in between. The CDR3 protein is CASSYSTGAGGYTF. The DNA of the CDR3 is TGTGCCAGCAGTTACTCGACGGGGGCTGGTGGCTACACCTTC.

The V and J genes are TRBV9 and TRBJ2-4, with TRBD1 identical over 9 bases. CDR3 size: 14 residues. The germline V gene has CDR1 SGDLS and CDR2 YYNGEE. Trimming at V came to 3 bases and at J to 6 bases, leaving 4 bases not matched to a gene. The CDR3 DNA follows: TGTGCCAGCAGCGGCCGGGACAGGGTAAACATTCAGTACTTC. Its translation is CASSGRDRVNIQYF.

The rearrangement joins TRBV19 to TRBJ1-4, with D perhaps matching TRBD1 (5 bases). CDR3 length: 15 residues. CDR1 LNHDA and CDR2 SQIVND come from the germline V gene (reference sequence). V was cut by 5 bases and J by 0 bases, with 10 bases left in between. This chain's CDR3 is CASSSQGSTNEKLFF. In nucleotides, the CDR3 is TGTGCCAGTAGTTCGCAGGGCTCAACTAATGAAAAACTGTTTTTT.

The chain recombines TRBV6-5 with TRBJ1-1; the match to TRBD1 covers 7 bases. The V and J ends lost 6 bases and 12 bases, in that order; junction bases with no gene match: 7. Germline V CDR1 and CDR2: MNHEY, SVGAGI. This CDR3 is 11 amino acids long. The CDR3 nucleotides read TGTGCCAGCAGCCTCAGGGGGATCACTTTCTTT. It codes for CASSLRGITFF.

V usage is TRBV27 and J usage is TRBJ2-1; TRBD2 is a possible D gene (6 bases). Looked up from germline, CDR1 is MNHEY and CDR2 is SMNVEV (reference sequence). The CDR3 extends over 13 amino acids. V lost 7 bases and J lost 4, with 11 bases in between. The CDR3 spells CASTGERYNEQFF. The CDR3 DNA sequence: TGTGCCAGCACGGGAGAGAGATACAATGAGCAGTTCTTC.

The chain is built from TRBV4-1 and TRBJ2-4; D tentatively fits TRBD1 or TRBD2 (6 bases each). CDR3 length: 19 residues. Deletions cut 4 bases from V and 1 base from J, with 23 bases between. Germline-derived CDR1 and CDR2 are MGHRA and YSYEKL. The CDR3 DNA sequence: TGCGCCAGCAGCCGAAAGCTCCGGGGGCAGGGTGATGCCAAAAACATTCAGTACTTC. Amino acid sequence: CASSRKLRGQGDAKNIQYF.